The T cell receptor beta chain described here comes from a study of shared clonotypes between healthy human individuals. Broader study findings: Among donors, the sharing of clonotypes was expected to be influenced by sequencing depth.

V shed 5 bases and J shed 3 bases, with 8 bases lying between them. Germline assignment: CDR1 MDHEN and CDR2 SYDVKM. The CDR3 consists of 12 residues. Here immunoSEQ multiplex PCR was the method, and the copy in TCRdb shows in-frame clones only, minus some. Counted here are 2 million to 2.5 million clones, approximately 94% occurring once; the ten biggest clones make up over 0.1%. As concerns this clone: What it binds is not known.

The receptor comes from a man aged 18 to 29 in good health. This chain connects TRBV28 to TRBJ2-7; no definite D call. Sequenced material: naive CD4+ T cells sorted from blood. Subset: CD45RA+ positively selected. The CDR3 coding sequence is TGTGCCAGCAGTCAACAATTCTACGAGCAGTACTTC. Amino acid sequence: CASSQQFYEQYF.